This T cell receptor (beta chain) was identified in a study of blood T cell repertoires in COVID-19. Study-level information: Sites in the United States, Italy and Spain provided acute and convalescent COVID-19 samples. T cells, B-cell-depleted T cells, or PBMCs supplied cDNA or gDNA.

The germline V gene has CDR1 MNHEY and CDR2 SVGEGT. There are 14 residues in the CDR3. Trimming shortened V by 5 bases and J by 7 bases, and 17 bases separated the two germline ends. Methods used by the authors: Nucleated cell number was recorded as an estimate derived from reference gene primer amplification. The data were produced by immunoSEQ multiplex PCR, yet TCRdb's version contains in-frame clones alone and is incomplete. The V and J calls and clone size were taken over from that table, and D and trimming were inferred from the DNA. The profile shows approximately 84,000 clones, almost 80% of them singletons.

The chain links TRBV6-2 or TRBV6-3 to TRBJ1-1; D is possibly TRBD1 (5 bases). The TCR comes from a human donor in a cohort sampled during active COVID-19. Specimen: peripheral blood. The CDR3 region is CASSLDTSTGEAFF. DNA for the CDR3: TGTGCCAGCAGTCTGGACACCTCCACGGGTGAAGCTTTCTTT.